The subject of this entry is one T cell receptor (beta chain). The antigen is not known. The entry originates in a study of Graves' ophthalmopathy and Graves' hyperthyroidism. Study background: Hyperthyroidism showing no ophthalmopathy within 18 months of follow-up was stable.

As the template, RNA transcripts were used to amplify TCR beta CDR3 regions. HTBI primers were employed in first-round RT-PCR, then a second-round multiplex PCR followed. MiXCR was run by TCRdb on the multiplex PCR reads, yielding one entry per CDR3 protein. This sample has around 1,200,000 distinct CDR3 sequences, with about 36% found just once. Germline CDR1 and CDR2: DFQATT and SNEGSKA (reference sequence). V trimming: 2 bases; J trimming: 4 bases; junction bases outside the gene matches: 3. This CDR3 is built from 14 residues. Study-wide points: Most thyroid clonotypes with frequency above 0.001 were detected in blood too.

Hyperthyroidism patients had new diagnoses, durations under 2 months, and ages of 18 to 65. Symptoms, serum thyroxine and TRAb, thyroid ultrasound, and orbital computed tomography formed the diagnostic basis. This chain uses TRBV20-1 with TRBJ2-2; TRBD1 agrees at 8 bases. The TCR was taken from an adult man with Graves' hyperthyroidism. Material for sequencing was peripheral blood or thyroid tissue (not recorded which). As DNA, the CDR3 is TGCAGTGCTAGAAAGGACAGGGTCACCGGGGAGCTGTTTTTT. Its translation: CSARKDRVTGELFF.